The rows below give T cell receptor beta chains drawn from one sample of a study of spatial heterogeneity in lung cancer. TCRdb used MiXCR to reprocess the 5' RACE reads, holding one entry per CDR3 protein. The table lists tens of thousands of distinct CDR3 sequences, about 11% of them singletons. Sample: PBMCs, taken at follow-up. These receptors were taken from a male donor with early-stage non-small cell lung cancer. CDR3s include the opening cysteine and the closing phenylalanine or tryptophan. Each record gives: D gene, clone size, J gene, V gene, CDR3 protein, CDR3 DNA. D genes are given only for firm matches. For some rows the clone size is stated as once, few or many, or as a class when expanded; others skip it.

D: .
size: many
J: TRBJ1-1
V: TRBV6-5
CDR3: CASRTSGNQNTEAFF
DNA: TGTGCCAGCAGAACTTCAGGGAATCAGAACACTGAAGCTTTCTTT

D: TRBD1
size: many
J: TRBJ1-3
V: TRBV18
CDR3: CASSPGQGATSGNTIYF
DNA: TGTGCCAGCTCACCAGGGCAGGGGGCTACCTCTGGAAACACCATATATTTT

D: .
size: .
J: TRBJ1-2
V: TRBV13
CDR3: CASSRKEVTYGYTF
DNA: TGTGCCAGCAGCCGGAAGGAGGTGACCTATGGCTACACCTTC

D: .
size: many
J: TRBJ2-7
V: TRBV5-1
CDR3: CASSLATASSYEQYF
DNA: TGCGCCAGCAGCTTGGCGACCGCTAGCTCCTACGAGCAGTACTTC

D: TRBD2
size: few
J: TRBJ2-5
V: TRBV5-4
CDR3: CASSLAGTSAFRGETQYF
DNA: TGTGCCAGCAGCCTGGCCGGGACTAGCGCATTTAGAGGGGAGACCCAGTACTTC

D: TRBD1
size: many
J: TRBJ2-7
V: TRBV10-2
CDR3: CASSDSGTGVGEQYF
DNA: TGCGCCAGCAGTGACTCCGGGACAGGGGTTGGCGAGCAGTACTTC

D: .
size: many
J: TRBJ2-3
V: TRBV2
CDR3: CARRTAGSTDTQYF
DNA: TGTGCCAGGAGGACAGCCGGGAGCACAGATACGCAGTATTTT

D: TRBD2
size: many
J: TRBJ2-2
V: TRBV3-1
CDR3: CASSQGTSNAGELFF
DNA: TGTGCCAGCAGCCAAGGGACTAGCAATGCCGGGGAGCTGTTTTTT

D: TRBD2
size: few
J: TRBJ2-3
V: TRBV12-3/TRBV12-4
CDR3: CASSPSAGPDTQYF
DNA: TGTGCCAGCAGTCCCTCAGCGGGGCCAGATACGCAGTATTTT

D: TRBD1
size: many
J: TRBJ1-3
V: TRBV7-6
CDR3: CASSFSSGGISGNTIYF
DNA: TGTGCCAGCAGCTTTTCGTCAGGGGGCATCTCTGGAAACACCATATATTTT

D: TRBD1
size: few
J: TRBJ2-7
V: TRBV5-4
CDR3: CATTQGQGLYEQYF
DNA: TGTGCCACTACTCAGGGACAGGGGTTATACGAGCAGTACTTC

D: .
size: many
J: TRBJ1-2
V: TRBV12-3/TRBV12-4
CDR3: CASSRSRDMDRANYGYTF
DNA: TGTGCCAGCAGCCGATCCCGAGATATGGACAGAGCTAACTATGGCTACACCTTC

D: .
size: .
J: TRBJ2-1
V: TRBV4-3
CDR3: CASSQPERAEQFF
DNA: TGCGCCAGCAGCCAACCCGAGAGGGCTGAGCAGTTCTTC

D: TRBD1
size: many
J: TRBJ1-6
V: TRBV5-5
CDR3: CASSATSTGAGNSPLHF
DNA: TGTGCCAGCAGCGCAACCTCGACAGGGGCCGGCAATTCACCCCTCCACTTT

D: .
size: few
J: TRBJ1-5
V: TRBV7-8
CDR3: CASSLDQGINQPQHF
DNA: TGTGCCAGCAGCTTAGATCAGGGTATAAATCAGCCCCAGCATTTT